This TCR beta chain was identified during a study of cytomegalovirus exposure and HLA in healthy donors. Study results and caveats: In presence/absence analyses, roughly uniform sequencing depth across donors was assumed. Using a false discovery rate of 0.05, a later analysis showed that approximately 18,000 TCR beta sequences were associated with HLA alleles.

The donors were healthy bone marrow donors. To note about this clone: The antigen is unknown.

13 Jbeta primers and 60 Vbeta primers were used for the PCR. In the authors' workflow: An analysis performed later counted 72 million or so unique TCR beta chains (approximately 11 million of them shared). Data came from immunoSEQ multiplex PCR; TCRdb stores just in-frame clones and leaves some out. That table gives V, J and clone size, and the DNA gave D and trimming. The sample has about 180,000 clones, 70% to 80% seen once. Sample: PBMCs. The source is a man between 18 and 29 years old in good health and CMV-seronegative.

DNA for the CDR3: TGTGCCTGGAGTGTAGGGGAAGTGCGTGGCTACACCTTC. Protein sequence: CAWSVGEVRGYTF. J is TRBJ1-2 and V is TRBV30; weak D call: TRBD1 (5 bases). V lost 0 bases and J lost 7, with 12 bases in between. The CDR3 consists of 13 residues. Germline loops: CDR1 GTSNPN, CDR2 SVGIG (reference sequence).